This T cell receptor beta chain was sequenced for a study of CD8+CD57+ T cells in acquired aplastic anemia. Findings and limits, study-wide: Both patients and controls carried the same twenty-nine CD8+ CDR3 sequences.

This clonotype was detected once. The antigen is undetermined. Genomic DNA served as template for TCR beta VDJ and CDR3 profiling. TCRdb itself ran the reads through MiXCR, one entry per CDR3 protein. Of about 200,000 distinct CDR3 sequences listed, less than 75% are singletons. V lost 0 bases and J 6 bases, leaving 18 bases between the germline ends. The CDR3 sequence is 17 residues long. Germline V CDR1 and CDR2: LNHDA, SQIVND (reference sequence). Flow cytometry had shown expanded CD8+CD57+ cells in the patients chosen for sequencing. What was sequenced was sorted CD4+, CD8+, or CD8+CD57+ T cells (not recorded which) from PBMCs. This receptor was obtained from a human donor with aplastic anemia. This chain uses TRBV19 with TRBJ1-3; D remains unclear. This CDR3 is CASSIDLNRRVENTIYF. The CDR3 region has the DNA TGTGCCAGTAGTATAGATCTGAACCGAAGGGTCGAAAACACCATATATTTT.